Sequencing of this T cell receptor beta chain was carried out in a study of blood T cell repertoires in COVID-19. In the study overall: Italy, Spain and the United States were the sources of the convalescent and acute COVID-19 samples. PBMCs, B-cell-depleted T cells, or T cells were the source of the cDNA or gDNA that made up the material.

Study processing details: Estimation of nucleated cell counts was performed using reference gene primer amplification. Libraries were prepared by immunoSEQ multiplex PCR; TCRdb keeps only in-frame clonotypes and omits some of them. The V and J calls and clone size were taken over from that table, and D and trimming were inferred from the DNA. The repertoire holds roughly 160,000 clones, 86% seen once, with roughly 0.99% in the top ten. Trimming cost V 8 bases and J 4 bases, with 8 bases left between them. This CDR3 is built from 11 residues. Germline values: CDR1 LGHNA, CDR2 YNFKEQ. The sequenced sample consisted of peripheral blood. The rearrangement joins TRBV4-2 to TRBJ1-2; a possible D gene is TRBD1 (5 bases). The TCR comes from a man aged 18-30 years with acute or convalescent COVID-19. Here the CDR3 reads CASATVYGYTF. CDR3 in DNA: TGTGCCAGCGCGACAGTCTATGGCTACACCTTC.